This T cell receptor beta chain was retrieved from a study of Ad26.COV2.S vaccination and SARS-CoV-2 variants. About the study: Ad26.COV2.S was injected intramuscularly once or twice, 56 days apart.

Noted treatment: some 19 received Ad26.COV2.S at low or high dose, single or two shots; 5 received placebo; per-sample allocation not given. Vaccine and placebo recipients were sampled on day 63 after the first injection. Recruitment in Boston yielded a donor of adult age, 18-55 years. The CDR3 runs to 16 residues. TCRdb's copy holds only in-frame clones and misses some; the assay was immunoSEQ multiplex PCR. The table has around 450,000 clones, 75% to 95% seen once. Concerning this clone itself: Its antigen remains unidentified.

Findings of the study overall: An underestimation of total T cell responses may have resulted from the TCR breadth and depth analyses. Similar non-spike TCR breadth was seen in vaccine and placebo recipients.

Here the sequenced sample was peripheral blood, taken in a trial of Ad26.COV2.S vaccine versus placebo. This sequence was found in a person aged 18-65 years who received the Ad26.COV2.S COVID-19 vaccine or a placebo. The chain employs TRBV21-1 and TRBJ1-1; TRBD1, as called in the table, went unchecked against the DNA. TRBV21-1 is a documented pseudogene. CDR3 coding DNA: TGTGCCAGCAGCAAAGGTCGACAGGGAGGTGACACTGAAGCTTTCTTT. Its protein product is CASSKGRQGGDTEAFF.